Following are 5 T cell receptor beta chains from one sample sequenced in a study of ipilimumab plus nivolumab after autologous stem cell transplantation. Libraries were prepared by immunoSEQ multiplex PCR; TCRdb keeps only in-frame clonotypes and omits some of them. The sample has some 22,000 clones; about three quarters are singletons. The specimen was PBMCs, collected in a trial of ipilimumab plus nivolumab as post-transplant consolidation. Receptors originate from a male donor with diffuse large B-cell lymphoma.

The rearrangement links TRBV11-2 to TRBJ1-2; 10 bases align to TRBD1. In germline, CDR1 is SGHAT, CDR2 FQNNGV. This CDR3 is built from 14 residues. V gave up 5 bases and J gave up 5 bases; unmatched junction bases: 5. CDR3 DNA sequence: TGTGCCAGCAGCAAGCCGGGACAGGGGTATGGCTACACCTTC. This translates into CASSKPGQGYGYTF.

The J gene is TRBJ1-5, the V gene TRBV2; 8 nucleotides line up with TRBD1. Germline CDR1 reads SNHLY; CDR2 reads FYNNEI. V dropped 3 bases and J dropped 5; count of bases not matched to a gene: 6. This CDR3 is built from 15 residues. CDR3 amino acids: CASSENDRGHQPQHF. The DNA for the CDR3 is TGTGCCAGCAGTGAGAATGACAGGGGACATCAGCCCCAGCATTTT.

The rearrangement links TRBV5-4 to TRBJ2-7; TRBD1 is a possible D gene (5 bases). V lost 4 bases and J lost 5, with 16 bases in between. The CDR3 is 14 residues long. The germline V gene has CDR1 SGHNT and CDR2 YYREEE (reference sequence). This CDR3 reads CASSPPGKPNEQYF. The CDR3 DNA follows: TGTGCCAGCAGCCCCCCAGGGAAGCCCAACGAGCAGTACTTC.

This chain links TRBV11-3 with TRBJ1-1, with D uncertain. From germline, CDR1 is SGHNT and CDR2 YENEEA. V was clipped by 5 bases and J by 11 bases, with 15 bases between them. The length of the CDR3 is 12 residues. The CDR3 DNA follows: TGTGCCAGCAGCAGAGAGGACGAAAAGGCTTTCTTT. Translated: CASSREDEKAFF.

V usage is TRBV29-1 and J usage is TRBJ2-6; possibly TRBD1 for D (5 bases). CDR1 SQVTM and CDR2 ANQGSEA come from the germline V gene. This CDR3 is 18 amino acids long. The V end was cut by 0 bases, the J end by 0 bases, with 15 bases between. As DNA, the CDR3 is TGCAGCGTTGAAGATGTGGCAGGGCCAAGCTCTGGGGCCAACGTCCTGACTTTC. Translation gives CSVEDVAGPSSGANVLTF.